This note documents a single TCR beta chain sequence. The antigen remains undetermined. The V gene end was trimmed by 4 bases and the J gene end by 3 bases; junction bases not matched to a gene: 9. The germline V gene encodes CDR1 SGHVS and CDR2 FQNEAQ. CDR3 length equals 16 residues. The data stem from a study of shared clonotypes between healthy human individuals. General observations from the study: When compared with the clonotypes that were shared by all four sorted-subset donors, the non-shared clonotypes turned out to have lower generation probabilities.

Per sorted-subset replicate PCR, input was approximately 180 ng DNA, representing 30,000 to 35,000 T cell genomes. Profiled with immunoSEQ multiplex PCR; TCRdb holds only in-frame clones, not every one. The data show some 1,600,000 clones, around 98% seen once. The study separated CD4+ cells into CD45RA+ naive and CD45RA-negative memory subsets. This sequence joins TRBV7-8 and TRBJ2-7; TRBD2 matches 10 bases. The receptor's source is a man aged 25-45 years in good health. The sequenced sample was naive CD4+ T cells sorted from blood. Subset meaning: CD45RA+ positively selected. CDR3 in amino acids: CASSSLSGRLYYEQYF. Written as DNA, the CDR3 is TGTGCCAGCAGCTCACTTAGCGGGAGGCTGTACTACGAGCAGTACTTC.